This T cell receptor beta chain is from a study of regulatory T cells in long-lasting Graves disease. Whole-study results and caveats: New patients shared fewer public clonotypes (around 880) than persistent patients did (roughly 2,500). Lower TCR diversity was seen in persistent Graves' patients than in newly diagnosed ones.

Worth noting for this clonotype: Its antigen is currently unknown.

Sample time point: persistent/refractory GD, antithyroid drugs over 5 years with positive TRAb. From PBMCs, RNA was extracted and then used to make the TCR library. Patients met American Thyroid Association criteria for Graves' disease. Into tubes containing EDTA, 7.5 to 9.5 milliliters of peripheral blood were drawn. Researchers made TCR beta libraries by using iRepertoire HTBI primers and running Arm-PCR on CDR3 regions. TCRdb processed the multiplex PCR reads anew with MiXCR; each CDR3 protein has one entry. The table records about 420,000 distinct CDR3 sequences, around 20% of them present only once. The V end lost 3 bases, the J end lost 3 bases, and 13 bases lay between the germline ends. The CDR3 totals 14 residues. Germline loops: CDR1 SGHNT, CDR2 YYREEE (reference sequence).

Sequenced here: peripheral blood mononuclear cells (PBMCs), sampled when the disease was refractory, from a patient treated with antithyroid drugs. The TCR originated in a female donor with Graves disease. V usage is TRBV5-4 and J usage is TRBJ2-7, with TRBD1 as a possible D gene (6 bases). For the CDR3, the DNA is TGTGCCAGCAGCTCTGGCATGGACAGCTACGAGCAGTACTTC. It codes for CASSSGMDSYEQYF.